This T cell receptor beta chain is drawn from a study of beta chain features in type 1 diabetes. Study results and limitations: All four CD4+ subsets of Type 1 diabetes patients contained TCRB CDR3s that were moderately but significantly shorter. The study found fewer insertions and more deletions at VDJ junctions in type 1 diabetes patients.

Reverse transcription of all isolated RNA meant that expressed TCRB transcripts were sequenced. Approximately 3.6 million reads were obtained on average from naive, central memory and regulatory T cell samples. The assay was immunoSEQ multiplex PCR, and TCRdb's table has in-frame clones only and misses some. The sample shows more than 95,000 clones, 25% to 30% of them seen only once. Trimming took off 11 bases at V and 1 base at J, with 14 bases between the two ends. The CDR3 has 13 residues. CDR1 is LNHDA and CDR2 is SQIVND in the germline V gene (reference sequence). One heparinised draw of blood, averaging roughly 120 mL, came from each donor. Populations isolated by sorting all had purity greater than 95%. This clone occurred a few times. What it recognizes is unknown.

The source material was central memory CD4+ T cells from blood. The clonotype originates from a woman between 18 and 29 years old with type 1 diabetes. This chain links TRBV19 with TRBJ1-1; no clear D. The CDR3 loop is CASRGQTNTEAFF. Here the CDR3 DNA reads TGTGCCTCCCGAGGCCAGACGAACACTGAAGCTTTCTTT.